This T cell receptor (beta chain) was retrieved from a study of cytomegalovirus exposure and HLA in healthy donors. Study-wide results and caveats: Trimming of TCR beta V- and J-genes showed a link, identified in a later analysis, to a missense DCLRE1C variant. Sequencing artifact likely explains a cluster of highly shared sequence variants. V segments that were indistinguishable, TRBV6-2 and TRBV6-3 among them, were omitted from analysis.

V was cut by 4 bases and J by 3 bases, with 14 bases left in between. Germline V gene sequence: CDR1 SGHRS, CDR2 YFSETQ. This CDR3 has 14 amino acids. PCR used 60 Vbeta primers and 13 Jbeta primers. Sequencing was performed with immunoSEQ multiplex PCR; in TCRdb, only in-frame clones are kept and a portion is missing. This table holds about 85,000 clones, under 90% found once. Comment on this clone: What it recognizes is unknown.

The origin of this receptor is a man in his forties or fifties in good health and CMV-seropositive. This chain joins TRBV5-1 and TRBJ2-7; D possibly corresponds to TRBD2 (5 bases). The sequenced sample consisted of PBMCs. CDR3 coding DNA: TGCGCCAGCAGCGAAGGACTCGGAAACTACGAGCAGTACTTC. Translating gives CASSEGLGNYEQYF.